The clone carrying this T cell receptor (beta chain) was seen repeatedly, ten times or more. Between the trimmed V and J ends, which lost 3 bases and 0 bases, there was a span of 6 bases. The CDR3 contains 12 residues. Per germline, CDR1 DFQATT and CDR2 SNEGSKA (reference sequence). The sample belongs to a study of T cells after yellow fever vaccination. TCR cDNA was made by 5'RACE template switching, adding a universal primer site and UMIs. TCRdb recomputed calls from the 5' RACE reads with MiXCR, one row per CDR3 protein. The sample includes approximately 250,000 distinct CDR3 sequences, less than 7.5% seen only once; the top ten take approximately 0.99%.

The material was CD4+ T cells sorted from PBMCs, obtained on the day of the yellow fever booster vaccination. The sequence was collected from a man aged 30 to 39 who received the YFV17D yellow fever vaccine. V gene TRBV20-1 combines with J gene TRBJ2-7; no definite D call. CDR3 residues: CSASMGSYEQYF. CDR3 nucleotide sequence: TGCAGTGCTAGTATGGGCTCCTACGAGCAGTACTTC.